Listed below are T cell receptor beta chains from one sample, sequenced in a study of T-cell memory formation after mild COVID-19. Each CDR3 protein is one row after TCRdb ran MiXCR on the 5' RACE reads. The sample yields hundreds of thousands of distinct CDR3 sequences, 20% to 25% seen once. The sample taken for sequencing was PBMCs or a T cell subset sorted from them (not recorded which). The receptors shown here come from an adult woman who had mild COVID-19 (a few samples of this study predate the infection). Cell type and time point are not known. Both conserved end residues are trimmed from each CDR3. The order of the fields is V gene, J gene, CDR3 protein.

v_gene: TRBV7-9
j_gene: TRBJ2-7
CDR3aa: ASSSFSDRAYEQY

v_gene: TRBV9
j_gene: TRBJ2-2
CDR3aa: ASSAASGYTGELF

v_gene: TRBV5-8
j_gene: TRBJ2-2
CDR3aa: ASSLEQLYTGELF

v_gene: TRBV7-9
j_gene: TRBJ1-3
CDR3aa: ASSADTGTTNTIY

v_gene: TRBV7-2
j_gene: TRBJ2-7
CDR3aa: ASSFTSGPNYEQY

v_gene: TRBV30
j_gene: TRBJ1-2
CDR3aa: AWRVPNYGYT

v_gene: TRBV20-1
j_gene: TRBJ2-7
CDR3aa: SARRRGAQAFYEQY

v_gene: TRBV4-2
j_gene: TRBJ2-6
CDR3aa: ASSQDHSGTFSGANVLT

v_gene: TRBV6-5
j_gene: TRBJ2-1
CDR3aa: ASRTGAREQF

v_gene: TRBV12-3/TRBV12-4
j_gene: TRBJ1-5
CDR3aa: ASSLAPWGSNQPQH

v_gene: TRBV11-2
j_gene: TRBJ2-2
CDR3aa: ASSTGTINTGELF

v_gene: TRBV5-6
j_gene: TRBJ2-2
CDR3aa: ASSSRGSMNTGELF

v_gene: TRBV5-1
j_gene: TRBJ1-2
CDR3aa: ASSAPDTFYGYT

v_gene: TRBV6-5
j_gene: TRBJ2-2
CDR3aa: ASSYSAVGELF

v_gene: TRBV4-2
j_gene: TRBJ1-4
CDR3aa: ASSQEGSTNEKLF

v_gene: TRBV12-3/TRBV12-4
j_gene: TRBJ2-1
CDR3aa: VSTRSGGYNEQF

v_gene: TRBV27
j_gene: TRBJ2-3
CDR3aa: ASSLSGAKDTQY

v_gene: TRBV6-1
j_gene: TRBJ2-7
CDR3aa: ASYEAFRYEQY

v_gene: TRBV7-2
j_gene: TRBJ1-2
CDR3aa: ASSPRSVNYGYT

v_gene: TRBV4-3
j_gene: TRBJ1-2
CDR3aa: ASSPTPRGNYGYT

v_gene: TRBV4-2
j_gene: TRBJ2-4
CDR3aa: ASSQEVSSGGNIQY

v_gene: TRBV7-9
j_gene: TRBJ2-2
CDR3aa: ASSYIASGELF

v_gene: TRBV20-1
j_gene: TRBJ2-5
CDR3aa: SSERDWTQY

v_gene: TRBV9
j_gene: TRBJ1-2
CDR3aa: ASSVSGKGYGYT

v_gene: TRBV9
j_gene: TRBJ2-7
CDR3aa: ASSVEELAGSYEQY

v_gene: TRBV25-1
j_gene: TRBJ1-1
CDR3aa: ASSEWTHNTEAF

v_gene: TRBV11-2
j_gene: TRBJ2-5
CDR3aa: ASSLERLTQY

v_gene: TRBV29-1
j_gene: TRBJ2-7
CDR3aa: SVEAGGEQY

v_gene: TRBV29-1
j_gene: TRBJ1-1
CDR3aa: SVMEMRTEAF

v_gene: TRBV7-9
j_gene: TRBJ2-7
CDR3aa: ASSPGTAGEY

v_gene: TRBV7-2
j_gene: TRBJ2-5
CDR3aa: ASTPSAVGQETQY

v_gene: TRBV28
j_gene: TRBJ2-1
CDR3aa: ATLEGGPLSRQF

v_gene: TRBV11-2
j_gene: TRBJ2-1
CDR3aa: ASSFEAGSYNEQF

v_gene: TRBV5-5
j_gene: TRBJ2-4
CDR3aa: ASSPDGVGVTKNIQY

v_gene: TRBV7-8
j_gene: TRBJ2-1
CDR3aa: ASSLGQISGRAWEQF

v_gene: TRBV15
j_gene: TRBJ2-3
CDR3aa: VTSREALAGVEWDTQY

v_gene: TRBV6-5
j_gene: TRBJ2-7
CDR3aa: ASSYWTGEQY

v_gene: TRBV7-2
j_gene: TRBJ2-1
CDR3aa: ASSLNRGREQF

v_gene: TRBV3-1
j_gene: TRBJ2-5
CDR3aa: ASSQGVGGQETQY

v_gene: TRBV30
j_gene: TRBJ1-1
CDR3aa: AWTGPVGLNTEAF

v_gene: TRBV5-6
j_gene: TRBJ2-7
CDR3aa: ASSLLQMASSYEQY

v_gene: TRBV7-9
j_gene: TRBJ2-3
CDR3aa: ASSLLALTDTQY

v_gene: TRBV2
j_gene: TRBJ2-6
CDR3aa: ASSGTAYGANVLT

v_gene: TRBV5-1
j_gene: TRBJ2-3
CDR3aa: ASRPLAEGAGTQY

v_gene: TRBV18
j_gene: TRBJ1-5
CDR3aa: ASSPLSDQPQH

v_gene: TRBV7-6
j_gene: TRBJ2-7
CDR3aa: ASSPTLGGHLSYEQY

v_gene: TRBV20-1
j_gene: TRBJ2-4
CDR3aa: SARDITGGKNIQY

v_gene: TRBV12-3/TRBV12-4
j_gene: TRBJ2-1
CDR3aa: ASTRDLEQF

v_gene: TRBV9
j_gene: TRBJ1-2
CDR3aa: ASSPKDLYGYT